This T cell receptor beta chain appears in the sequencing data of a study of early T cells in non-severe SARS-CoV-2 infection. About the study: Sequencing of unsorted whole blood was done on bulk RNA, leaving chains unpaired. Study-wide findings and caveats: The study's VDJdb matching favored anti-spike CD8 responses and missed private and CD4 specificities.

This clonotype was observed many times. The antigen remains undetermined. Each cDNA molecule carried a unique molecular identifier. MiXCR was run by TCRdb on the 5' RACE reads, yielding one entry per CDR3 protein. The table includes over 55,000 distinct CDR3 sequences, 9.5% to 15% detected once. V dropped 6 bases and J dropped 6; count of bases not matched to a gene: 2. The CDR3 sequence is 11 residues long. Germline V gene data show CDR1 as SEHNR and CDR2 as FQNEAQ (reference sequence). The chain is built from TRBV7-9 and TRBJ2-7; TRBD1 aligns across 7 bases. The specimen comprised whole blood, sampled at baseline. The clonotype originates from an adult who was a healthcare worker with PCR-confirmed SARS-CoV-2 infection or an uninfected control (not recorded which). Here the CDR3 reads CASRTGAEQYF. DNA of the CDR3: TGTGCCAGCAGAACAGGGGCCGAGCAGTACTTC. The complete variable domain, with remaining parts taken from reference TRBV7-9 and TRBJ2-7, reads DTGVSQNPRHKITKRGQNVTFRCDPISEHNRLYWYRQTLGQGPEFLTYFQNEAQLEKSRLLSDRFSAERPKGSFSTLEIQRTEQGDSAMYLCASRTGAEQYFGPGTRLTVT.